This passage covers 23 T cell receptor beta chains from one sample sequenced in a study of T cell responses to AZD1222 COVID-19 vaccine. Some clones are missing from TCRdb's copy, which holds only in-frame ones; the method was immunoSEQ multiplex PCR. The data show about 150,000 clones, with 89% seen just once and 4.5% to 6.5% held by the top ten. The sequences come from peripheral blood, collected on day 0 of AZD1222 vaccination. The source of these receptors is an adult in good health.

The gene calls are TRBV19 and TRBJ2-5; 7 bases agree with TRBD2. The length of the CDR3 is 14 residues. The trim removed 5 bases at V and 3 bases at J, leaving 6 bases unmatched. Germline CDR1 is LNHDA and CDR2 is SQIVND (reference sequence). CDR3 sequence: CASSPRGYEETQYF. The CDR3 DNA is TGTGCCAGTAGTCCGCGGGGGTACGAAGAGACCCAGTACTTC. Full variable domain (missing parts from reference TRBV19 and TRBJ2-5): DGGITQSPKYLFRKEGQNVTLSCEQNLNHDAMYWYRQDPGQGLRLIYYSQIVNDFQKGDIAEGYSVSREKKESFPLTVTSAQKNPTAFYLCASSPRGYEETQYFGPGTRLLVL.

The J gene is TRBJ2-3, the V gene TRBV6-5, with 7 bases fitting TRBD2. V shed 6 bases, J shed 4 bases, and the junction held 4 bases outside the gene matches. Looked up from germline, CDR1 is MNHEY and CDR2 is SVGAGI. This CDR3 spans 13 amino acids. The CDR3, as DNA: TGTGCCAGCAGCCAAACTAGCGCAGATACGCAGTATTTT. Protein: CASSQTSADTQYF.

This chain connects TRBV13 to TRBJ2-7; D may be TRBD1 (6 bases). From germline, CDR1 is PRHDT and CDR2 FYEKMQ (reference sequence). Trimming pared 3 bases from V and 3 bases from J, leaving 9 bases between. The CDR3 has 13 amino acids. CDR3 protein: CASSFGQIYEQYF. CDR3 sequence (DNA): TGTGCCAGCAGCTTCGGACAGATCTACGAGCAGTACTTC.

The chain combines TRBV28 with TRBJ1-1, with D unclear. CDR1 is MDHEN and CDR2 is SYDVKM in the germline V gene. V lost 5 bases to trimming and J lost 1 base, with 17 bases between them. The CDR3 totals 16 residues. The CDR3 reads CASSNPVGPRNTEAFF. The CDR3 DNA reads TGTGCCAGCAGTAACCCCGTCGGACCCCGGAACACTGAAGCTTTCTTT. The whole variable domain, filled in from reference TRBV28 and TRBJ1-1, reads DVKVTQSSRYLVKRTGEKVFLECVQDMDHENMFWYRQDPGLGLRLIYFSYDVKMKEKGDIPEGYSVSREKKERFSLILESASTNQTSMYLCASSNPVGPRNTEAFFGQGTRLTVV.

In this sample, this clone turned up once. V is TRBV4-1 and J is TRBJ2-2, with 12 bases identical to TRBD1. Trimming removed 4 bases from V and 7 bases from J; junction bases left unmatched: 7. CDR3 length: 16 residues. Germline CDR1 reads MGHRA; CDR2 reads YSYEKL. CDR3 DNA sequence: TGCGCCAGCAGCCGGGGACAGGGGGCGCGGGTCGGGGAGCTGTTTTTT. This codes for CASSRGQGARVGELFF.

The chain links TRBV7-8 to TRBJ2-7; D is uncertain. Trimming shortened V by 5 bases and J by 0 bases, and 11 bases separated the two germline ends. CDR1 is SGHVS and CDR2 is FQNEAQ in the germline V gene. The CDR3 is made up of 14 amino acids. The CDR3 sequence: CASSPGRSSYEQYF. CDR3 coding DNA: TGTGCCAGCAGCCCCGGACGGAGCTCCTACGAGCAGTACTTC.

This clone showed up just a few times. This chain connects TRBV11-2 to TRBJ1-5; 7 nucleotides match TRBD1. V shed 1 base and J 0 bases; nucleotides not matched to a gene: 3. The germline gives CDR1 SGHAT, CDR2 FQNNGV. The CDR3 length is 16 residues. The CDR3 DNA is TGTGCCAGCAGCTTAGGGGGGACAGCTAGCAATCAGCCCCAGCATTTT. This gives the protein CASSLGGTASNQPQHF.

The chain combines TRBV6-4 with TRBJ2-1; 7 nucleotides line up with TRBD1. Germline V gene sequence: CDR1 MRHNA, CDR2 SNTAGT. V gave up 5 bases and J gave up 5 bases; unmatched junction bases: 9. This CDR3 comprises 15 residues. CDR3 in DNA: TGTGCCAGCAGTCGAAAGACAGGGAACCACAATGAGCAGTTCTTC. This codes for CASSRKTGNHNEQFF.

This chain connects TRBV19 to TRBJ1-3, with D unresolved. Trimming removed 2 bases from V and 1 base from J, with 9 bases in between. This CDR3 has 15 residues. Germline V gene lookup returns CDR1 LNHDA and CDR2 SQIVND (reference sequence). The CDR3 reads CASSINSLSGNTIYF. CDR3 sequence (DNA): TGTGCCAGTAGTATAAACAGCCTTTCTGGAAACACCATATATTTT.

This clone was observed a single time. V gene TRBV7-8 combines with J gene TRBJ1-5; D remains ambiguous. Per germline, CDR1 SGHVS and CDR2 FQNEAQ. This CDR3 has 13 residues. The V and J ends lost 1 base and 10 bases respectively, with 11 bases between them. Here the CDR3 reads CASSLVGEIPQHF. The CDR3 bases are TGTGCCAGCAGCTTAGTTGGTGAAATCCCCCAGCATTTT.

The genes are TRBV12-5 and TRBJ1-3; 9 nucleotides line up with TRBD1. J gave up 0 bases and V 7 bases, and 10 bases lay outside the gene matches. This CDR3 has 17 residues. Germline CDR1 and CDR2: LGHNT and FRNRAP. The CDR3 here is CASEPSDRGFSGNTIYF. CDR3 in DNA: TGTGCTAGTGAACCGTCGGACAGGGGATTCTCTGGAAACACCATATATTTT.

This chain links TRBV24-1 with TRBJ1-5; no firm D call. The ends were cut back, 2 bases at V and 1 base at J, with 5 bases in the middle. The CDR3 length is 14 residues. The germline gives CDR1 KGHDR, CDR2 SFDVKD. The CDR3 sequence: CATSDSRSNQPQHF. Written as DNA, the CDR3 is TGTGCCACCAGTGATTCTCGGAGCAATCAGCCCCAGCATTTT.

The chain recombines TRBV5-1 with TRBJ2-7, with 10 bases identical to TRBD2. V was clipped by 7 bases and J by 5 bases; unmatched bases: 18. Germline V CDR1 and CDR2: SGHRS, YFSETQ. The CDR3 runs 17 residues. The CDR3 sequence is CASSGTSVLWRGHEQYF. CDR3 coding DNA: TGCGCCAGCTCCGGGACTAGCGTTCTTTGGCGGGGCCACGAGCAGTACTTC. The complete variable domain, with remaining parts taken from reference TRBV5-1 and TRBJ2-7, reads KAGVTQTPRYLIKTRGQQVTLSCSPISGHRSVSWYQQTPGQGLQFLFEYFSETQRNKGNFPGRFSGRQFSNSRSEMNVSTLELGDSALYLCASSGTSVLWRGHEQYFGPGTRLTVT.

The J gene is TRBJ2-7, the V gene TRBV4-3; D might be TRBD1 or TRBD2, each matching 5 bases. This CDR3 is 17 amino acids long. Between the trimmed V and J ends, which lost 0 bases and 0 bases, there was a span of 15 bases. In germline, CDR1 is LGHNA, CDR2 YSLEER. DNA of the CDR3: TGCGCCAGCAGCCAAGATCCCGGGACCGCAAGCTCCTACGAGCAGTACTTC. The encoded protein is CASSQDPGTASSYEQYF.

The chain recombines TRBV23-1 with TRBJ1-6, with D uncertain. TRBV23-1 falls under the ORF class, with uncertain function. V lost 3 bases and J 0 bases, leaving 9 bases between the germline ends. The CDR3 covers 16 residues. CDR3 sequence: CASSHFKSSYNSPLHF. CDR3 DNA: TGCGCCAGCAGTCACTTCAAGAGCTCCTATAATTCACCCCTCCACTTT.

The V call is TRBV5-1, the J call TRBJ2-7; a possible D gene is TRBD2 (6 bases). Germline values: CDR1 SGHRS, CDR2 YFSETQ. V was shortened by 5 bases and J by 6 bases, with 12 bases between the two germline ends. The CDR3 spans 12 residues. CDR3: CASSSSGSEQYF. The CDR3 DNA is TGCGCCAGCAGTTCGAGCGGGTCCGAGCAGTACTTC.

The chain is built from TRBV10-1 and TRBJ2-2; D unclear. Germline V gene sequence: CDR1 WNHNN, CDR2 SYGVQD (reference sequence). V lost 3 bases to trimming and J lost 2 bases, with 4 bases between them. The CDR3 is 13 amino acids. CDR3 DNA: TGCGCCAGCAGTGAACGAAACACCGGGGAGCTGTTTTTT. Protein: CASSERNTGELFF.

This chain connects TRBV5-1 to TRBJ2-3; 7 bases are shared with TRBD1. V lost 2 bases and J lost 2; bases outside the gene matches: 5. Germline loops: CDR1 SGHRS, CDR2 YFSETQ. The CDR3 loop spans 15 amino acids. Here the CDR3 DNA reads TGCGCCAGCAGCTTAGTCGGACAGGTCACAGATACGCAGTATTTT. This translates into CASSLVGQVTDTQYF.

The chain joins TRBV11-3 to TRBJ2-2; TRBD2 aligns across 7 bases. Germline values: CDR1 SGHNT, CDR2 YENEEA. The CDR3 contains 14 residues. Losses at the gene ends were 7 bases for V and 2 bases for J; bases not matched to a gene: 4. The CDR3 region is CASTERGNTGELFF. DNA of the CDR3: TGTGCCAGCACAGAGCGGGGCAACACCGGGGAGCTGTTTTTT.

The gene calls are TRBV20-1 and TRBJ1-4; unclear D gene. The CDR3 is 10 residues long. Germline loops: CDR1 DFQATT, CDR2 SNEGSKA (reference sequence). The V end lost 8 bases, the J end lost 6 bases, and 7 bases lay between the germline ends. The CDR3 DNA reads as TGCAGTCGGGTTGATGAAAAACTGTTTTTT. This sequence encodes CSRVDEKLFF.

This chain connects TRBV9 to TRBJ1-3; possible D gene TRBD1, 6 bases. V lost 3 bases to trimming and J lost 4 bases, with 11 bases between them. The CDR3 has 14 residues. Germline V gene data show CDR1 as SGDLS and CDR2 as YYNGEE. Here the CDR3 reads CASSDRTEGNTIYF. The CDR3 DNA sequence: TGTGCCAGCAGCGACCGGACAGAAGGAAACACCATATATTTT.

V and J are TRBV5-1 and TRBJ1-4; D uncertain. The V gene lost 3 bases and the J gene lost 10 bases, with 13 bases spanning the gap. This CDR3 region has 13 residues. The germline V gene has CDR1 SGHRS and CDR2 YFSETQ. CDR3 DNA sequence: TGCGCCAGCAGCTCCCAGACGGCCGGAAAACTGTTTTTT. It yields the protein CASSSQTAGKLFF.

The chain couples TRBV28 to TRBJ1-1; D possibly corresponds to TRBD1 (5 bases). The V gene lost 6 bases and the J gene lost 4 bases, with 18 bases spanning the gap. CDR3 length: 15 residues. Germline values: CDR1 MDHEN, CDR2 SYDVKM. The CDR3 DNA sequence: TGTGCCAGCAGCACAACGGCGGGGGGGACCACTGAAGCTTTCTTT. This codes for CASSTTAGGTTEAFF.